This entry describes one TCR beta chain. What it recognizes is unknown. The CDR3 sequence is 19 residues long. Germline-derived CDR1 and CDR2 are SGHRS and YFSETQ. Trimming took 5 bases from V and 4 from J, leaving 28 bases between them. TCRdb's copy holds only in-frame clones and misses some; the assay was immunoSEQ multiplex PCR. This sample has more than 2 million clones, with roughly 95% found just once. This sample was included in a study of shared clonotypes between healthy human individuals. Overall study findings and caveats: Sequencing depth was a factor that was expected to affect clonotype sharing among donors.

This TCR came from a man aged 18 to 29 in good health. The rearrangement joins TRBV5-1 to TRBJ2-1, with D possibly being TRBD2 (6 bases). The sequenced material came from naive CD4+ T cells sorted from blood. The subset was: CD45RA+ positively selected. CDR3 coding DNA: TGCGCCAGCAGTTCCCTTAAGGGACTTCTGTCCCTAGATTACAATGAGCAGTTCTTC. This sequence encodes CASSSLKGLLSLDYNEQFF.